The 7 T cell receptor beta chains reported below all come from one sample, sequenced in a study of T-cell reconstitution after alpha-beta-depleted transplantation in children. Researchers prepared the TCRbeta library using unique molecular identifiers, the study reports. MiXCR, run by TCRdb on the PCR reads, gives a single entry per CDR3 protein. The table records about 360,000 distinct CDR3 sequences, about 14% of them present only once. The sample here was PBMCs, taken from the stem cell graft. These receptors were collected from a human donor who donated a stem cell graft to a child with Fanconi anemia.

This clonotype was seen a handful of times. This chain links TRBV10-3 with TRBJ2-5, with unresolved D. The germline V gene encodes CDR1 ENHRY and CDR2 SYGVKD. This CDR3 is built from 15 residues. Trimming took 4 bases from V and 3 from J, leaving 15 bases between them. CDR3 amino acids: CAISAFGETEETQYF. The CDR3 coding sequence is TGTGCCATCAGTGCTTTTGGAGAGACCGAAGAGACCCAGTACTTC.

This clonotype occurred a few times. The chain recombines TRBV5-1 with TRBJ2-3; perhaps TRBD1 as D (6 bases). This CDR3 is built from 13 residues. Trimming removed 1 base at V and 6 bases at J, with 9 bases between. Germline values: CDR1 SGHRS, CDR2 YFSETQ. The CDR3, as DNA: TGCGCCAGCAGCTTGTGGGGGCGGGATACGCAGTATTTT. Its protein is CASSLWGRDTQYF.

The chain joins TRBV12-3 or TRBV12-4 to TRBJ1-2; D is undetermined. CDR3 length: 13 amino acids. V shed 1 base and J shed 9 bases, with 12 bases lying between them. As DNA, the CDR3 is TGTGCCAGCAGTTTAGGGGTTCAGTTCAGCTACACCTTC. This translates into CASSLGVQFSYTF.

This clonotype was counted at least ten times. The chain uses TRBV12-3 or TRBV12-4 and TRBJ1-2; D gene unclear. The CDR3 contains 13 residues. The V end was cut by 5 bases, the J end by 2 bases, with 9 bases between. The CDR3 coding sequence is TGTGCCAGCAGTCGGACGATGAACTATGGCTACACCTTC. Its protein product is CASSRTMNYGYTF.

In its sample, this clonotype was seen a few times. The CDR3 is CSASGSGGIGQYF. The CDR3, as DNA: TGCAGTGCTAGTGGTAGCGGGGGGATAGGACAGTATTTT. The chain couples TRBV20-1 to TRBJ2-3; 10 bases line up with TRBD2. The V and J ends lost 3 bases and 12 bases, in that order; junction bases with no gene match: 9. The CDR3 loop spans 13 amino acids. The V gene's germline CDR1 is DFQATT and CDR2 SNEGSKA (reference sequence).

This clonotype was detected many times. This chain uses TRBV6-5 with TRBJ1-1, with 7 positions matching TRBD1. This CDR3 comprises 14 residues. Trimming took 5 bases from V and 4 from J; bases not matched to a gene: 7. The V gene's germline CDR1 is MNHEY and CDR2 SVGAGI. The CDR3 sequence is CASSTRGGGTEAFF. The DNA for the CDR3 is TGTGCCAGCAGTACCAGGGGGGGAGGCACTGAAGCTTTCTTT.

J is TRBJ1-2 and V is TRBV11-2; a weak D match, TRBD1 (5 bases). The CDR3 is made up of 16 amino acids. The V end was cut by 5 bases, the J end by 8 bases, with 24 bases between. In germline, CDR1 is SGHAT, CDR2 FQNNGV. Here the CDR3 reads CASSRYSLGQGEGYTF. The CDR3 nucleotides read TGTGCCAGCAGCCGATATTCCCTGGGTCAGGGAGAAGGCTACACCTTC.